This T cell receptor (beta chain) was captured in a study of Tregs in tolerant kidney transplant recipients. Study-wide results and limits: Findings come from small patient numbers and require larger validation. Expanding Tregs on activated donor B cells appeared to best identify donor-specific TCRbeta clones.

This clone appeared a single time. What it binds is not known. Trimming took 0 bases from V and 1 from J, leaving 16 bases between them. CDR1 is SGHRS, CDR2 YFSETQ, per germline. The CDR3 is 17 residues long. The table came from immunoSEQ multiplex PCR; TCRdb's copy has only in-frame clones and leaves some out. The table records about 240,000 clones, approximately 83% of them present only once. The J gene is TRBJ2-5, the V gene TRBV5-1; tentative D call: TRBD2 (6 bases). The sample taken for sequencing was CD4+ T cells from blood. The sequence was obtained from a human donor in good health. The CDR3 DNA follows: TGCGCCAGCAGCTTGGGGGGGTCGCTAGCGACCCAAGAGACCCAGTACTTC. This translates into CASSLGGSLATQETQYF.